The 7 T cell receptor beta chains below were found in one sample sequenced in a study of beta chain features in type 1 diabetes. Whole-study results and caveats: Type 1 diabetes patients showed a moderate but significant shortening of TCRB CDR3s in all four CD4+ subsets.

No antigens are known for them. What was sequenced were expressed TCRB transcripts, since all of the isolated RNA had been reverse transcribed. TCRdb's table, derived via immunoSEQ multiplex PCR, lists solely in-frame clones and lacks some. Among 300,000 or so clones listed, around an eighth were seen once. What was sequenced was naive CD4+ T cells from blood. The receptor source for this set is a man between 25 and 39 years old with type 1 diabetes.

In this sample, this clone turned up a few times. As DNA, the CDR3 is TGTGCCAGCAGCCAAGCGCGGACTAGCACAGATACGCAGTATTTT. Protein: CASSQARTSTDTQYF. The V and J genes are TRBV4-2 and TRBJ2-3, with D possibly being TRBD2 (5 bases). Trimming pared 1 base from V and 0 bases from J, leaving 8 bases between. This CDR3 is 15 amino acids long. Looked up from germline, CDR1 is LGHNA and CDR2 is YNFKEQ.

This clone turned up a few times. The chain employs TRBV14 and TRBJ2-1; D unclear. V lost 2 bases and J 9 bases, leaving 11 bases between the germline ends. Germline CDR1 and CDR2: SGHDN and FVKESK. This CDR3 region has 13 residues. The CDR3 DNA sequence: TGTGCCAGCAGCCAACGGTCCGTCACTGAGCAGTTCTTC. As protein: CASSQRSVTEQFF.

The table lists this clone with a count of one. The rearrangement uses TRBV7-3 and TRBJ2-1, with 8 bases fitting TRBD1. Germline CDR1 and CDR2: SGHTA and FQGTGA. The length of the CDR3 is 15 residues. The V segment lost 3 bases and the J segment 4 bases; nucleotides outside the gene matches: 5. CDR3 in amino acids: CASSFTGGGYNEQFF. The CDR3 bases are TGTGCCAGCAGCTTTACAGGGGGTGGTTACAATGAGCAGTTCTTC.

The chain is built from TRBV4-2 and TRBJ1-2; 8 bases agree with TRBD1. The germline gives CDR1 LGHNA, CDR2 YNFKEQ. The length of the CDR3 is 14 residues. The V gene end was trimmed by 6 bases and the J gene end by 5 bases; junction bases not matched to a gene: 8. The CDR3 bases are TGTGCCAGCAGAGAGGGGACAGGCCATTATGGCTACACCTTC. It encodes CASREGTGHYGYTF.

The J gene is TRBJ2-7, the V gene TRBV28, with D possibly being TRBD2 (6 bases). The CDR3 covers 16 residues. CDR1 MDHEN and CDR2 SYDVKM come from the germline V gene. V lost 3 bases, J lost 0 bases, and 15 bases lay in between. In DNA form, the CDR3 reads TGTGCCAGCAGTTTCCCCCCGGGACTGAGCTCCTACGAGCAGTACTTC. Its protein is CASSFPPGLSSYEQYF.

This clone turned up a few times. The chain combines TRBV18 with TRBJ1-5; D is undetermined. CDR1 is KGHSH, CDR2 LQKENI, per germline. The ends were cut back, 4 bases at V and 0 bases at J, with 4 bases in the middle. The CDR3 is made up of 13 amino acids. The DNA for the CDR3 is TGTGCCAGCTCACTTATTAGCAATCAGCCCCAGCATTTT. It encodes CASSLISNQPQHF.

This clone showed up just a few times. V gene TRBV9 combines with J gene TRBJ1-2, with 7 bases fitting TRBD1. Germline V gives CDR1 SGDLS, CDR2 YYNGEE. CDR3 length: 16 amino acids. The V and J ends lost 0 bases and 5 bases, in that order; junction bases with no gene match: 10. The CDR3 loop is CASSVGGTASGYGYTF. CDR3 in DNA: TGTGCCAGCAGCGTAGGAGGGACAGCCTCAGGATATGGCTACACCTTC.